Each of the 28 T cell receptor beta chains below was sequenced from the same sample in a study of immune cell composition in non-small cell lung cancer. Some clones are missing from TCRdb's copy, which holds only in-frame ones; the method was immunoSEQ multiplex PCR. The data hold around 3,000 clones, with 70% to 80% observed a single time. The sample taken for sequencing was lung tumor tissue. The receptors come from a human donor with non-small cell lung cancer.

The chain links TRBV7-8 to TRBJ1-1, with D perhaps TRBD1 (5 bases). The CDR3 contains 15 residues. Trimming stripped 6 bases from V and 2 bases from J, with 16 bases between. Germline lookup yields CDR1 SGHVS and CDR2 FQNEAQ. The CDR3: CASRKGEILNTEAFF. The CDR3 DNA sequence: TGTGCCAGCAGAAAAGGGGAAATCCTTAACACTGAAGCTTTCTTT.

In this sample, this clone turned up a few times. V gene TRBV6-1 combines with J gene TRBJ1-4; TRBD1 agrees at 9 bases. With 4 bases clipped from V and 5 bases from J, the junction kept 11 bases outside the gene matches. The CDR3 length is 17 residues. The V gene's germline CDR1 is MNHNS and CDR2 SASEGT. CDR3 bases: TGTGCCAGCAGTGTGCTCCTACCGGGACAGGGAAATGAAAAACTGTTTTTT. Amino acid sequence: CASSVLLPGQGNEKLFF.

The chain employs TRBV7-8 and TRBJ2-3; TRBD2 matches at 11 bases. CDR1 is SGHVS and CDR2 is FQNEAQ in the germline V gene. Losses at the gene ends were 1 base for V and 4 bases for J; bases not matched to a gene: 1. CDR3 length equals 15 residues. In DNA form, the CDR3 reads TGTGCCAGCAGCTTAGTTAGCGGGGGGGCAGATACGCAGTATTTT. This codes for CASSLVSGGADTQYF.

V gene TRBV11-2 combines with J gene TRBJ2-7; TRBD1 matches 8 bases. CDR1 is SGHAT, CDR2 FQNNGV, per germline. The V segment lost 5 bases and the J segment 7 bases; nucleotides outside the gene matches: 13. This CDR3 has 15 amino acids. The CDR3 DNA is TGTGCCAGCAGCACCGGACAGGGCGTGATACGGGAGCAGTACTTC. Translating it yields CASSTGQGVIREQYF.

This clone appeared a single time. The CDR3 spells CASNQQHYEKLFF. CDR3 bases: TGTGCCAGCAACCAACAGCACTATGAAAAACTGTTTTTT. J is TRBJ1-4 and V is TRBV7-9; D gene uncertain. With 7 bases removed from V and 6 bases from J, the gap between germline ends came to 12 bases. Germline CDR1 reads SEHNR; CDR2 reads FQNEAQ (reference sequence). CDR3 length: 13 residues.

V is TRBV27 and J is TRBJ1-6; weak D call: TRBD1 (6 bases). The V gene lost 6 bases and the J gene lost 10 bases, with 13 bases spanning the gap. The CDR3 has 13 amino acids. Germline assignment: CDR1 MNHEY and CDR2 SMNVEV (reference sequence). CDR3 in DNA: TGTGCCAGCAGCAGGGGTCAGGAATCACCCCTCCACTTT. Protein: CASSRGQESPLHF.

The chain has TRBV28 and TRBJ2-1; 9 bases map to TRBD2. Germline CDR1 is MDHEN and CDR2 is SYDVKM. This CDR3 comprises 15 residues. After removal of 3 bases from V and 8 bases from J, the junction contained 8 bases not matched to a gene. CDR3 residues: CASSFMAGGWDEQFF. CDR3 bases: TGTGCCAGCAGTTTTATGGCGGGGGGGTGGGATGAGCAGTTCTTC.

The chain is built from TRBV7-2 and TRBJ2-7, with D possibly being TRBD1 (6 bases). CDR1 SGHTA and CDR2 FQGNSA come from the germline V gene. CDR3 size: 14 residues. V gave up 1 base and J gave up 2 bases, with 9 bases separating them. Written as DNA, the CDR3 is TGTGCCAGCAGCTTAGTGGCAGGGGCCTACGAGCAGTACTTC. Translation gives CASSLVAGAYEQYF.

The chain employs TRBV5-8 and TRBJ2-3; D may be TRBD1 (8 bases). V lost 0 bases, J lost 5 bases, and 19 bases lay in between. CDR1 is SGHTS and CDR2 is YDEGEE in the germline V gene. The CDR3 runs 17 residues. CDR3 region: CASSLVTGGDLGDTQYF. The CDR3 DNA is TGTGCCAGCAGCTTGGTAACAGGGGGGGATTTGGGAGATACGCAGTATTTT.

This sequence joins TRBV15 and TRBJ2-5; 9 bases match TRBD1. Trimming cost V 3 bases and J 2 bases; bases outside gene matches: 1. Germline CDR1 LNHNV, CDR2 YYDKDF (reference sequence). The CDR3 loop spans 14 amino acids. CDR3 in amino acids: CATSRTGGQETQYF. The DNA for the CDR3 is TGTGCCACCAGCAGGACAGGGGGGCAAGAGACCCAGTACTTC.

The table lists this clone with a count of one. The chain uses TRBV4-1 and TRBJ1-6; D is uncertain. This CDR3 is built from 18 residues. The V end lost 1 base, the J end lost 5 bases, and 18 bases lay between the germline ends. Germline CDR1 reads MGHRA; CDR2 reads YSYEKL. CDR3 region: CASSQGRAGRLNNSPLHF. In DNA form, the CDR3 reads TGCGCCAGCAGCCAAGGGCGGGCAGGCCGCCTTAATAATTCACCCCTCCACTTT.

This clone was counted between two and nine times. This chain links TRBV4-1 with TRBJ1-2; possibly TRBD1 for D (5 bases). From germline, CDR1 is MGHRA and CDR2 YSYEKL. V lost 5 bases and J 1 base, leaving 17 bases between the germline ends. The CDR3 sequence is 16 residues long. CDR3 nucleotides: TGCGCCAGCAGCGCGGGACCCGGAGGGATTAACTATGGCTACACCTTC. As protein: CASSAGPGGINYGYTF.

This chain uses TRBV19 with TRBJ2-2; a weak D match, TRBD2 (5 bases). The V and J ends lost 6 bases and 1 base respectively, with 9 bases between them. The CDR3 extends over 14 amino acids. The germline V gene encodes CDR1 LNHDA and CDR2 SQIVND (reference sequence). CDR3 amino acids: CASSRDLNTGELFF. For the CDR3, the DNA is TGTGCCAGTAGCCGGGATTTGAACACCGGGGAGCTGTTTTTT.

The chain joins TRBV5-5 to TRBJ1-4; maybe TRBD1 (5 bases). There are 15 residues in the CDR3. Germline lookup yields CDR1 SGHKS and CDR2 YYEKEE (reference sequence). V lost 0 bases, J lost 4 bases, and 10 bases lay in between. The chain's CDR3 is CASSLAAGVNEKLFF. The DNA for the CDR3 is TGTGCCAGCAGCTTGGCGGCGGGGGTTAATGAAAAACTGTTTTTT.

CDR3 amino acids: CATSSFQGGTEAFF. As DNA, the CDR3 is TGTGCCACCAGCAGCTTTCAAGGGGGCACTGAAGCTTTCTTT. The chain couples TRBV15 to TRBJ1-1; D possibly corresponds to TRBD1 (6 bases). The CDR3 runs 14 residues. Germline loops: CDR1 LNHNV, CDR2 YYDKDF (reference sequence). V was clipped by 3 bases and J by 4 bases, with 12 bases between them.

This chain uses TRBV30 with TRBJ2-1, with 7 nucleotides matching TRBD2. Trimming removed 3 bases from V and 2 bases from J; junction bases left unmatched: 4. Germline CDR1 reads GTSNPN; CDR2 reads SVGIG (reference sequence). This CDR3 has 14 residues. The CDR3 reads CAWSRGRAYNEQFF. DNA for the CDR3: TGTGCCTGGAGCCGGGGGAGGGCCTACAATGAGCAGTTCTTC.

CDR3 DNA: TGTGCCAGCAGTTTATTTCGGTCGAGGGCGGAAAAACTGTTTTTT. It is translated as CASSLFRSRAEKLFF. J is TRBJ1-4 and V is TRBV28; D not resolved. Deletions cut 1 base from V and 8 bases from J, with 14 bases between. Germline V gene data show CDR1 as MDHEN and CDR2 as SYDVKM. The CDR3 has 15 amino acids. Full variable domain (outside the CDR3, taken from reference TRBV28 and TRBJ1-4): DVKVTQSSRYLVKRTGEKVFLECVQDMDHENMFWYRQDPGLGLRLIYFSYDVKMKEKGDIPEGYSVSREKKERFSLILESASTNQTSMYLCASSLFRSRAEKLFFGSGTQLSVL.

This chain connects TRBV18 to TRBJ2-7; 11 positions agree with TRBD1. CDR3 length equals 15 residues. V dropped 3 bases and J dropped 6; count of bases not matched to a gene: 7. Germline V gives CDR1 KGHSH, CDR2 LQKENI. The DNA of the CDR3 is TGTGCCAGCTCACCCAGGACAGGGGGCTCTTCCGAGCAGTACTTC. It specifies CASSPRTGGSSEQYF.

This clone has only one observation. V usage is TRBV10-3 and J usage is TRBJ2-5, with D possibly matching TRBD2 (6 bases). V lost 8 bases and J lost 5, with 15 bases in between. This CDR3 is 13 amino acids long. From germline, CDR1 is ENHRY and CDR2 SYGVKD. Here the CDR3 reads CAISRGGRETQYF. CDR3 DNA sequence: TGTGCCATCTCCCGAGGAGGGAGGGAGACCCAGTACTTC.

CDR3 region: CASSQKQGDANEKLFF. In DNA, the CDR3 is TGTGCCAGCTCACAAAAACAGGGAGATGCTAATGAAAAACTGTTTTTT. This chain links TRBV18 with TRBJ1-4; the D gene is possibly TRBD1 (6 bases). Trimming took off 4 bases at V and 3 bases at J, with 15 bases between the two ends. Germline V gene lookup returns CDR1 KGHSH and CDR2 LQKENI. The CDR3 has 16 amino acids.

The chain links TRBV5-1 to TRBJ2-3, with D possibly being TRBD1 (5 bases). V shed 4 bases and J shed 2 bases, with 11 bases lying between them. The CDR3 length is 14 residues. The germline gives CDR1 SGHRS, CDR2 YFSETQ. CDR3: CASSLTAPTDTQYF. The CDR3 coding sequence is TGCGCCAGCAGCCTGACAGCTCCCACAGATACGCAGTATTTT.

The chain joins TRBV6-5 to TRBJ2-2; the D is unclear. This CDR3 has 13 amino acids. Germline values: CDR1 MNHEY, CDR2 SVGAGI. The V gene lost 2 bases and the J gene lost 6 bases, with 7 bases spanning the gap. DNA for the CDR3: TGTGCCAGCAGTTACAATTATCCCGGGGAGCTGTTTTTT. As protein: CASSYNYPGELFF.

The rearrangement joins TRBV6-6 to TRBJ2-3; maybe TRBD2 (6 bases). Germline values: CDR1 MNHNY, CDR2 SVGAGI (reference sequence). The V and J ends lost 8 bases and 6 bases respectively, with 18 bases between them. The CDR3 runs 14 residues. Here the CDR3 DNA reads TGTGCCAGCCAAGACCCGGGGAGGTTGGATACGCAGTATTTT. It yields the protein CASQDPGRLDTQYF.

The chain recombines TRBV20-1 with TRBJ1-4; TRBD1 agrees at 11 bases. Germline V gene sequence: CDR1 DFQATT, CDR2 SNEGSKA (reference sequence). After removal of 6 bases from V and 15 bases from J, the junction contained 3 bases not matched to a gene. The CDR3 sequence is 10 residues long. The CDR3 sequence is CSAGTGGVFF. Written as DNA, the CDR3 is TGCAGTGCCGGGACAGGGGGTGTGTTTTTT.

This chain joins TRBV27 and TRBJ1-5; TRBD1 agrees at 8 bases. After removal of 4 bases from V and 7 bases from J, the junction contained 12 bases not matched to a gene. This CDR3 region has 16 residues. The V gene's germline CDR1 is MNHEY and CDR2 SMNVEV (reference sequence). CDR3 bases: TGTGCCAGCAGTTCGCTAGGACAGGGCGGACGGCAGCCCCAGCATTTT. This translates into CASSSLGQGGRQPQHF.

This clone showed up just a few times. J is TRBJ2-7 and V is TRBV7-2; 9 nucleotides match TRBD1. The V gene end was trimmed by 4 bases and the J gene end by 6 bases; junction bases not matched to a gene: 4. The CDR3 extends over 13 amino acids. The germline CDR1 and CDR2 sequences are SGHTA and FQGNSA. CDR3 in DNA: TGTGCCAGCAGCTCGGACAGGGGTGGCGAGCAGTACTTC. Residues: CASSSDRGGEQYF.

There are a few counts of this clone. The chain joins TRBV7-9 to TRBJ1-2; 7 bases are shared with TRBD1. The germline CDR1 and CDR2 sequences are SEHNR and FQNEAQ (reference sequence). The CDR3 is 13 amino acids. The V segment lost 5 bases and the J segment 4 bases; nucleotides outside the gene matches: 4. CDR3 bases: TGTGCCAGCAGCCCAGGGGGATTCTATGGCTACACCTTC. Protein: CASSPGGFYGYTF.

This rearrangement joins TRBV4-1 to TRBJ1-2; the match to TRBD1 covers 7 bases. The trim removed 4 bases at V and 7 bases at J, leaving 9 bases unmatched. CDR3 length equals 14 residues. Germline values: CDR1 MGHRA, CDR2 YSYEKL. The CDR3 spells CASSPSEGAGGYTF. The CDR3 nucleotides are TGCGCCAGCAGCCCGTCTGAGGGGGCGGGTGGCTACACCTTC.